Sequencing of this T cell receptor beta chain was carried out in a study of STAT5B mutations in CD4+ large granular lymphocyte leukemia. Control samples were healthy donors' buffy coats. The protocol was immunoSEQ multiplex PCR, while the TCRdb copy is restricted to in-frame clones and leaves out a portion. Of tens of thousands of clones in the sample, around 85% were seen once. What was sequenced was CD4+ T cells from blood buffy coats. This receptor was taken from a human donor in good health.

This CDR3 is CASSLAQDNEQYF. CDR3 in DNA: TGTGCCAGCAGCTTAGCGCAGGACAACGAGCAGTACTTC. The V gene is TRBV7-7, the J gene TRBJ2-7; the D gene is possibly TRBD1 (5 bases). The CDR3 runs to 13 residues. Deletions cut 0 bases from V and 5 bases from J, with 8 bases between. From germline, CDR1 is SSHAT and CDR2 FNYEAQ (reference sequence).